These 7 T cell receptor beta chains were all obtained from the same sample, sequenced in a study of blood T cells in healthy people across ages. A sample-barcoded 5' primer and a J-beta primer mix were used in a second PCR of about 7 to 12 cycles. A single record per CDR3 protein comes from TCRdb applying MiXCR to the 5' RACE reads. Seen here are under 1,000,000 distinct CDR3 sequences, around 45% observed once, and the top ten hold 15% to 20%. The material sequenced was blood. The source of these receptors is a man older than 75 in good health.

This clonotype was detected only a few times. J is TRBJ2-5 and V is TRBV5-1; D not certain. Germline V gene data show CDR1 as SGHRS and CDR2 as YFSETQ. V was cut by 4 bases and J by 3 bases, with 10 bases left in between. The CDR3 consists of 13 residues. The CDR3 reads CASSRPGEETQYF. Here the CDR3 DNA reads TGCGCCAGCAGCCGTCCAGGCGAAGAGACCCAGTACTTC.

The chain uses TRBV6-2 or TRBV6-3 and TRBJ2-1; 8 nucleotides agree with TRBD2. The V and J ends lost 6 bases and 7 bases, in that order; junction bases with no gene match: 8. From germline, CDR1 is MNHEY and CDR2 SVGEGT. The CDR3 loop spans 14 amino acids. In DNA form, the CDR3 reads TGTGCCAGCAGGCCGAGCGGGAGAAGGAATGAGCAGTTCTTC. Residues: CASRPSGRRNEQFF.

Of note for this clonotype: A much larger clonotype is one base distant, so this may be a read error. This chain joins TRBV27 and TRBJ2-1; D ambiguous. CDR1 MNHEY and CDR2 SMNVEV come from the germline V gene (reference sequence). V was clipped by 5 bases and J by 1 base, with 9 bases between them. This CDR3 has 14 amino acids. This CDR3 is CASSVTASYNEQFF. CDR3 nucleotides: TGTGCCAGCAGTGTAACCGCTTCCTACAATGAGCAGTTCTTC.

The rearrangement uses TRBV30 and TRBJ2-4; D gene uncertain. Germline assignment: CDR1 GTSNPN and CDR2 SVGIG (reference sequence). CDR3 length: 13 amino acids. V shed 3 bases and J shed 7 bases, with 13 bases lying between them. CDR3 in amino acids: CAWRNLGHNIQYF. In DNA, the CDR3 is TGTGCCTGGAGAAACCTAGGGCATAACATTCAGTACTTC.

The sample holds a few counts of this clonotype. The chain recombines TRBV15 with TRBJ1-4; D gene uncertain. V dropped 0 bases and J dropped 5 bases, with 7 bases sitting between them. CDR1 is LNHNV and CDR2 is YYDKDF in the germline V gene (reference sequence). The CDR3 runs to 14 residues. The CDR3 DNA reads TGTGCCACCAGCAGAGATTTTAGGAATGAAAAACTGTTTTTT. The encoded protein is CATSRDFRNEKLFF.

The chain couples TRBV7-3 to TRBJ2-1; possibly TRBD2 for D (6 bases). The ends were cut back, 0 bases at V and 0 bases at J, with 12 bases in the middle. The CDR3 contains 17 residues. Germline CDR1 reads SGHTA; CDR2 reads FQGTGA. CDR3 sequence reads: CASSLTGTSFSYNEQFF. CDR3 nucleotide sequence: TGTGCCAGCAGCTTAACCGGAACTAGCTTCTCCTACAATGAGCAGTTCTTC.

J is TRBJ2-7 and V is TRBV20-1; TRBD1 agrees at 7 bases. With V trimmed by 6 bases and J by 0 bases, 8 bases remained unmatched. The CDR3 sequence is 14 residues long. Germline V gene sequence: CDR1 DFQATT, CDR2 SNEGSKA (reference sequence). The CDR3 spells CSAAGTALSYEQYF. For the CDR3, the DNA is TGCAGTGCCGCCGGGACAGCCCTCTCCTACGAGCAGTACTTC.